This T cell receptor beta chain was sequenced for a study of OX40 agonist ivuxolimab in advanced cancers. Across the whole study: The dose-escalation cohort was over 65% male, with a mean age of approximately 62 years, ranging about 20 to 79. Prior anti-PD-1, anti-PD-L1 or anti-CTLA-4 therapy did not bar entry, and 40% had some.

Peripheral blood came from all dose cohorts at three timepoints. V lost 8 bases to trimming and J lost 5 bases, with 7 bases between them. Germline V gene sequence: CDR1 SGHAT, CDR2 FQDESV (reference sequence). The CDR3 has 11 amino acids. This table comes from immunoSEQ multiplex PCR, and its TCRdb copy is limited to in-frame clones, with some not included. The sample lists around 72,000 clones; 80% to 90% were seen once. This rearrangement joins TRBV11-1 to TRBJ2-1, with a possible D match to TRBD2 (5 bases). Here the sequenced sample was CD4+ or CD8+ T cells sorted from blood, taken in a trial of the OX40 agonist ivuxolimab. This TCR was recovered from an adult with an advanced solid tumor such as melanoma, head and neck, liver or kidney cancer. CDR3: CASGSHNEQFF. The CDR3 coding sequence is TGTGCCAGCGGGAGCCACAATGAGCAGTTCTTC.